This T cell receptor (beta chain) comes out of a study of T cells in Graves' hyperthyroidism and ophthalmopathy. The table lists this clonotype with many counts. The TCR beta CDR3 regions underwent amplification using RNA transcripts as the source. First-round RT-PCR with HTBI primers amplified the TCR CDR3 region. TCRdb itself ran the multiplex PCR reads through MiXCR, one entry per CDR3 protein. The profile covers about 560,000 distinct CDR3 sequences, with 16% appearing a single time and 18% taken by the ten largest. J was trimmed by 7 bases and V by 2 bases; bases with no gene match: 10. The CDR3 contains 16 residues. The germline CDR1 and CDR2 sequences are MNHNS and SASEGT.

Sequenced material: blood. This clonotype was sampled from a woman aged 18 to 35 with Graves' hyperthyroidism. The chain has TRBV6-1 and TRBJ1-5, with 8 bases aligning to TRBD1. CDR3 nucleotide sequence: TGTGCCAGCAGTGAAATCCGGGACAGGAGGGGACAGCCCCAGCATTTT. Encoded protein: CASSEIRDRRGQPQHF.